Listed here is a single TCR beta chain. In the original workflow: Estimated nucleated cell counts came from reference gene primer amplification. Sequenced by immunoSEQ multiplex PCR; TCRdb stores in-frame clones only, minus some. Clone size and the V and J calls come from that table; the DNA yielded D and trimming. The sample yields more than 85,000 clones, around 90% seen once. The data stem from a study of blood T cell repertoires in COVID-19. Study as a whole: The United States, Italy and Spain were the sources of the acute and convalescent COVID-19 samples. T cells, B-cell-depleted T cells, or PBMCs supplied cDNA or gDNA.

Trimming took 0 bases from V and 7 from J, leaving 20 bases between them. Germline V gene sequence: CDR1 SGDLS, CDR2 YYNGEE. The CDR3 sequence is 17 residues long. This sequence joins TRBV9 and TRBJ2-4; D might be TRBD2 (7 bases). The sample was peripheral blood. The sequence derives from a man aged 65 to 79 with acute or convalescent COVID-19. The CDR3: CASSVEEGGGARNIQYF. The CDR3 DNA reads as TGTGCCAGCAGCGTAGAAGAAGGAGGGGGGGCGCGGAACATTCAGTACTTC.